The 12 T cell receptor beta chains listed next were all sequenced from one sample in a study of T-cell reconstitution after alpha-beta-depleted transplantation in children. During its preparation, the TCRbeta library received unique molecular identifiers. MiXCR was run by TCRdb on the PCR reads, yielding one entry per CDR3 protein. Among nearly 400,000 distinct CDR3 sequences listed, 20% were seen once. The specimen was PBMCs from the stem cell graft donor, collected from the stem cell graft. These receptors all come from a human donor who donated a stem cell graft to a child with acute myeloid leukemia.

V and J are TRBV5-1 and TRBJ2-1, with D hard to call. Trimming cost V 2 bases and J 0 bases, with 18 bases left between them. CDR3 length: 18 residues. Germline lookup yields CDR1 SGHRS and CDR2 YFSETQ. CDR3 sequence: CASSFTIEARSSYNEQFF. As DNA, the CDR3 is TGCGCCAGCAGCTTCACAATTGAGGCCCGCAGCTCCTACAATGAGCAGTTCTTC.

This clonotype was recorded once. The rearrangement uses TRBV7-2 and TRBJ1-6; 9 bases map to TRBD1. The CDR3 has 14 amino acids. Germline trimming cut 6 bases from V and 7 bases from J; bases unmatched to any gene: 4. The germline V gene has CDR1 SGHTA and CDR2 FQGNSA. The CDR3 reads CASSSTGGNSPLHF. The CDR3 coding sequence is TGTGCCAGCAGTTCGACAGGGGGAAATTCACCCCTCCACTTT.

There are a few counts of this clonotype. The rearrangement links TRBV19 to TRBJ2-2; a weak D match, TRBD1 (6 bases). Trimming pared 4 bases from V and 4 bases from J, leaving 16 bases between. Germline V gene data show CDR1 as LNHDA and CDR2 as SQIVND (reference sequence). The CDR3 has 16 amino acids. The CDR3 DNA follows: TGTGCCAGTAGTAGGCGCCTGGACAGAAGCACCGGGGAGCTGTTTTTT. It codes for CASSRRLDRSTGELFF.

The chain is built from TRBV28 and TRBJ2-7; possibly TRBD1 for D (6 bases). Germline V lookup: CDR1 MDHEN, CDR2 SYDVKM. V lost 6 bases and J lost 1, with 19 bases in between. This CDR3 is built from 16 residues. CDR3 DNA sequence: TGTGCCAGCAGAACAGGGTACAGTCAAACTTCCTACGAGCAGTACTTC. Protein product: CASRTGYSQTSYEQYF.

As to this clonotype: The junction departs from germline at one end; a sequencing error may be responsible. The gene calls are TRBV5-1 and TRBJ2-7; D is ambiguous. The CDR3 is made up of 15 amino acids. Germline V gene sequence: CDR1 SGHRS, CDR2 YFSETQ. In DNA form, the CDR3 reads TGCGCAAGCAGCTTGCCTGGACCTGCTCCCTACGAGCAGTACTTC. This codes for CASSLPGPAPYEQYF.

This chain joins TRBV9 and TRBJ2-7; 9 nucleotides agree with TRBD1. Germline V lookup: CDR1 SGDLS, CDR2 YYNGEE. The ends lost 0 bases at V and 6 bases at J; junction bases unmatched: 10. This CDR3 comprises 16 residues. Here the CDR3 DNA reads TGTGCCAGCAGCGTAGTGGGGGGACAGGGTGATGGCGAGCAGTACTTC. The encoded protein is CASSVVGGQGDGEQYF.

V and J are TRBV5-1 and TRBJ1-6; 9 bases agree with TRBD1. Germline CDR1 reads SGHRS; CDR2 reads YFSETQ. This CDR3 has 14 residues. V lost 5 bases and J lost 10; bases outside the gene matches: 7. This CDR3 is CASRPTGGESPLHF. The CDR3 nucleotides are TGCGCCAGCAGACCTACAGGGGGCGAATCACCCCTCCACTTT.

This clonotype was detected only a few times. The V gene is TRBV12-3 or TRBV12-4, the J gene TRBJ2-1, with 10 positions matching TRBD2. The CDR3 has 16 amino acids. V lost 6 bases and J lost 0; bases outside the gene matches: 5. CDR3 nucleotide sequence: TGTGCCAGCAGCCCCGGACTAGCGGTCTCCTACAATGAGCAGTTCTTC. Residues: CASSPGLAVSYNEQFF.

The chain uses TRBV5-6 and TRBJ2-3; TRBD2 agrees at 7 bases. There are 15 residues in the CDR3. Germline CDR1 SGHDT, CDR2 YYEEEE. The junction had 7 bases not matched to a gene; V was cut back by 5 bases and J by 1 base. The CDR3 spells CASRRALAGTDTQYF. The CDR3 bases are TGTGCCAGCAGGCGTGCCCTAGCGGGCACAGATACGCAGTATTTT.

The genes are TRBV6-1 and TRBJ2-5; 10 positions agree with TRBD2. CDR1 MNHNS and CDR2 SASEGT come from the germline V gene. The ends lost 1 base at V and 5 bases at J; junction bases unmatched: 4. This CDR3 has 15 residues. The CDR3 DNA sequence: TGTGCCAGCAGTGAAGGCCCGGGACTAGCGGAGACCCAGTACTTC. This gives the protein CASSEGPGLAETQYF.

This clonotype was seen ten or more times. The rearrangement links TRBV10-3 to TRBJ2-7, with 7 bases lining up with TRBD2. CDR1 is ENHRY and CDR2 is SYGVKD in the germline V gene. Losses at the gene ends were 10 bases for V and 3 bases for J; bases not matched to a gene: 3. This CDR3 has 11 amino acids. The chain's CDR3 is CATRDYYEQYF. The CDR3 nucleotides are TGTGCCACCCGGGACTACTACGAGCAGTACTTC.

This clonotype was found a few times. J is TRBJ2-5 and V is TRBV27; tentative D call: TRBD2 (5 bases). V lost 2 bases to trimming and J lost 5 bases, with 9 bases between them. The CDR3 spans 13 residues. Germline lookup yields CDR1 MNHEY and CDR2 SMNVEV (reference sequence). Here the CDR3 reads CASSLMGGETQYF. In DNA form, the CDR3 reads TGTGCCAGCAGTTTAATGGGCGGGGAGACCCAGTACTTC.